Listed here are 22 T cell receptor beta chains from one sample, sequenced in a study of human T cells and chemical hapten exposure. MiXCR was run by TCRdb on the RACE reads, yielding one entry per CDR3 protein. The data hold 350,000 to 400,000 distinct CDR3 sequences, with 4.5% to 5.5% observed a single time. The sample's time point: pre-sensitization, week 0. Treatment here: therapeutic diphenylcyclopropenone sensitization with weekly scalp DPC. This material consisted of whole blood, taken in connection with sensitization to the hapten diphenylcyclopropenone (DPC). Every receptor here comes from a woman in her forties or fifties with alopecia areata. Some clones in this sample may be carry-over from other donors' samples.

This clonotype was detected a few times. The chain joins TRBV5-1 to TRBJ2-1; the match to TRBD1 covers 12 bases. The CDR3 sequence is 14 residues long. The germline V gene has CDR1 SGHRS and CDR2 YFSETQ. V trimming: 4 bases; J trimming: 9 bases; junction bases outside the gene matches: 5. The CDR3 DNA follows: TGCGCCAGCAGCAAGGGACAGGGGGCAAGTGAGCAGTTCTTC. This encodes CASSKGQGASEQFF. The whole variable domain, remainder taken from reference TRBV5-1 and TRBJ2-1, is KAGVTQTPRYLIKTRGQQVTLSCSPISGHRSVSWYQQTPGQGLQFLFEYFSETQRNKGNFPGRFSGRQFSNSRSEMNVSTLELGDSALYLCASSKGQGASEQFFGPGTRLTVL.

This clonotype was seen at least ten times. V and J are TRBV20-1 and TRBJ1-5; a weak D match, TRBD1 (6 bases). The CDR3 has 15 residues. The germline V gene has CDR1 DFQATT and CDR2 SNEGSKA (reference sequence). V shed 5 bases and J shed 0 bases, with 14 bases lying between them. In DNA, the CDR3 is TGCAGTGCTCCTACGAGGGGGGGTAGCAATCAGCCCCAGCATTTT. It yields the protein CSAPTRGGSNQPQHF.

This clonotype was counted between two and nine times. J is TRBJ2-1 and V is TRBV12-3 or TRBV12-4; TRBD1 matches at 7 bases. Unmatched junction bases numbered 9, after V lost 7 bases and J lost 0 bases. The CDR3 runs 16 residues. The CDR3 region has the DNA TGTGCCAGCACTTCCGGGACAGCAAACTCCTACAATGAGCAGTTCTTC. Translation gives CASTSGTANSYNEQFF.

In its sample, this clonotype was seen many times. The chain uses TRBV20-1 and TRBJ1-3, with D uncertain. Germline lookup yields CDR1 DFQATT and CDR2 SNEGSKA (reference sequence). The ends were cut back, 6 bases at V and 4 bases at J, with 10 bases in the middle. CDR3 length equals 12 residues. Written as DNA, the CDR3 is TGCAGTGCCGCCACAGAAGGAAACACCATATATTTT. Residues: CSAATEGNTIYF.

This sequence joins TRBV12-3 or TRBV12-4 and TRBJ1-5; 12 nucleotides line up with TRBD1. The V gene end was trimmed by 4 bases and the J gene end by 2 bases; junction bases not matched to a gene: 3. This CDR3 contains 16 residues. CDR3 sequence: CASSSGQGAGNQPQHF. The CDR3 coding sequence is TGTGCCAGCAGTTCGGGACAGGGGGCGGGCAATCAGCCCCAGCATTTT.

This clonotype was counted ten times or more. The chain is built from TRBV10-3 and TRBJ1-2; unclear D gene. The V gene's germline CDR1 is ENHRY and CDR2 SYGVKD. There are 14 residues in the CDR3. V lost 10 bases and J 2 bases, leaving 17 bases between the germline ends. This chain's CDR3 is CATQAGVLNYGYTF. The DNA for the CDR3 is TGTGCCACCCAGGCGGGAGTCCTCAACTATGGCTACACCTTC.

This clonotype was counted a few times. V gene TRBV12-3 or TRBV12-4 combines with J gene TRBJ1-1; possibly TRBD1 for D (5 bases). This CDR3 contains 13 residues. The V and J ends lost 5 bases and 4 bases respectively, with 11 bases between them. CDR3 DNA: TGTGCCAGCAGTACGCAGGGACCCACTGAAGCTTTCTTT. Translated, it gives CASSTQGPTEAFF.

This clonotype was counted ten times or more. The genes are TRBV29-1 and TRBJ1-1; D gene ambiguous. Trimming took off 7 bases at V and 1 base at J, with 10 bases between the two ends. The CDR3 spans 12 residues. In germline, CDR1 is SQVTM, CDR2 ANQGSEA. CDR3 sequence (DNA): TGCAGCGGACTCCGGGAGAACACTGAAGCTTTCTTT. As protein: CSGLRENTEAFF.

The J gene is TRBJ2-7, the V gene TRBV4-2, with TRBD2 matching over 11 bases. Germline loops: CDR1 LGHNA, CDR2 YNFKEQ. CDR3 length: 15 residues. Losses at the gene ends were 4 bases for V and 3 bases for J; bases not matched to a gene: 5. CDR3 sequence (DNA): TGTGCCAGCAGCCCGCTAGCGGGAGGCCGCTACGAGCAGTACTTC. It translates to CASSPLAGGRYEQYF.

This clonotype was observed a handful of times. V is TRBV7-2 and J is TRBJ2-7; the match to TRBD2 covers 9 bases. The ends lost 2 bases at V and 0 bases at J; junction bases unmatched: 8. This CDR3 has 17 residues. Germline assignment: CDR1 SGHTA and CDR2 FQGNSA. For the CDR3, the DNA is TGTGCCAGCAGCTTACTTAGCGGGGGACCATTCTCCTACGAGCAGTACTTC. Encoded protein: CASSLLSGGPFSYEQYF. Using reference TRBV7-2 and TRBJ2-7 for the parts outside the CDR3, the full variable domain is GAGVSQSPSNKVTEKGKDVELRCDPISGHTALYWYRQSLGQGLEFLIYFQGNSAPDKSGLPSDRFSAERTGGSVSTLTIQRTQQEDSAVYLCASSLLSGGPFSYEQYFGPGTRLTVT.

The CDR3 protein is CATSRDGGRGRSNQPQHF. In DNA, the CDR3 is TGTGCCACCAGCAGAGATGGAGGGAGGGGGCGAAGCAATCAGCCCCAGCATTTT. This chain joins TRBV15 and TRBJ1-5; 7 bases are a match to TRBD1. The junction had 9 bases not matched to a gene; V was cut back by 0 bases and J by 1 base. Germline-derived CDR1 and CDR2 are LNHNV and YYDKDF (reference sequence). This CDR3 comprises 18 residues.

This clonotype occurred many times. The V call is TRBV5-5, the J call TRBJ1-2; TRBD1 agrees at 10 bases. The CDR3 length is 16 residues. Germline loops: CDR1 SGHKS, CDR2 YYEKEE (reference sequence). The V and J ends lost 5 bases and 3 bases, in that order; junction bases with no gene match: 10. CDR3 sequence: CASSSGTGERYYGYTF. The CDR3 DNA sequence: TGTGCCAGCAGTTCCGGGACAGGGGAACGATACTATGGCTACACCTTC.

This clonotype came up many times. The rearrangement joins TRBV7-2 to TRBJ2-1; 10 bases line up with TRBD2. The V and J ends lost 2 bases and 7 bases, in that order; junction bases with no gene match: 5. Germline CDR1 and CDR2: SGHTA and FQGNSA. The CDR3 runs to 15 residues. CDR3 nucleotide sequence: TGTGCCAGCAGCTTAACTAGCGGGAAAGGGAATGAGCAGTTCTTC. Translated: CASSLTSGKGNEQFF.

This clonotype came up a few times. The chain carries TRBV12-3 or TRBV12-4 and TRBJ1-2, with a possible D match to TRBD1 (5 bases). V shed 3 bases and J shed 4 bases, with 12 bases lying between them. The CDR3 has 14 residues. This CDR3 reads CASSLIVRAYGYTF. The CDR3 DNA reads as TGTGCCAGCAGTTTGATAGTCAGGGCCTATGGCTACACCTTC.

This clonotype occurred many times. The V call is TRBV28, the J call TRBJ2-7; 11 nucleotides match TRBD1. Germline V CDR1 and CDR2: MDHEN, SYDVKM. Losses at the gene ends were 6 bases for V and 3 bases for J; bases not matched to a gene: 7. The CDR3 is 15 amino acids. CDR3 in amino acids: CASSQPGQGVYEQYF. CDR3 bases: TGTGCCAGCAGCCAACCGGGACAGGGGGTCTACGAGCAGTACTTC. Supplemented by reference TRBV28 and TRBJ2-7, the full variable domain reads DVKVTQSSRYLVKRTGEKVFLECVQDMDHENMFWYRQDPGLGLRLIYFSYDVKMKEKGDIPEGYSVSREKKERFSLILESASTNQTSMYLCASSQPGQGVYEQYFGPGTRLTVT.

The sample holds a few counts of this clonotype. This rearrangement joins TRBV29-1 to TRBJ2-4; the match to TRBD2 covers 9 bases. Germline lookup yields CDR1 SQVTM and CDR2 ANQGSEA. J gave up 7 bases and V 3 bases, and 7 bases lay outside the gene matches. The CDR3 runs 14 residues. CDR3 region: CSVEGGGAENIQYF. CDR3 DNA: TGCAGCGTTGAGGGCGGGGGGGCCGAGAACATTCAGTACTTC.

This clonotype was counted at least ten times. The chain links TRBV6-1 to TRBJ2-1; D call uncertain. Germline V gene sequence: CDR1 MNHNS, CDR2 SASEGT. Trimming removed 6 bases at V and 0 bases at J, with 6 bases between. The CDR3 consists of 13 residues. This chain's CDR3 is CASRLTSYNEQFF. DNA of the CDR3: TGTGCCAGCAGGCTGACCTCCTACAATGAGCAGTTCTTC.

This clonotype was seen a few times. The chain combines TRBV11-2 with TRBJ2-2; D gene ambiguous. Germline V lookup: CDR1 SGHAT, CDR2 FQNNGV. Trimming removed 1 base at V and 0 bases at J, with 9 bases between. The CDR3 extends over 16 amino acids. CDR3 sequence: CASSLVVRANTGELFF. Written as DNA, the CDR3 is TGTGCCAGCAGCTTAGTGGTTCGGGCGAACACCGGGGAGCTGTTTTTT.

This clonotype was recorded at least ten times. The J gene is TRBJ2-5, the V gene TRBV27; TRBD2 matches 7 bases. The germline gives CDR1 MNHEY, CDR2 SMNVEV (reference sequence). CDR3 length equals 13 residues. J gave up 3 bases and V 6 bases, and 4 bases lay outside the gene matches. DNA of the CDR3: TGTGCCAGCAGCTTTGGACTAGAAGAGACCCAGTACTTC. Translation: CASSFGLEETQYF.

This clonotype was detected many times. V and J are TRBV10-3 and TRBJ2-7; D unresolved. The CDR3 spans 12 residues. V dropped 4 bases and J dropped 5 bases, with 9 bases sitting between them. Germline assignment: CDR1 ENHRY and CDR2 SYGVKD. DNA of the CDR3: TGTGCCATCAGTGCGGGTCCGAACGAGCAGTACTTC. Translated, it gives CAISAGPNEQYF.

This chain uses TRBV7-2 with TRBJ2-3, with D possibly matching TRBD2 (6 bases). Germline V lookup: CDR1 SGHTA, CDR2 FQGNSA. The CDR3 sequence is 15 residues long. V lost 2 bases to trimming and J lost 4 bases, with 13 bases between them. CDR3 residues: CASSLLSGSPDTQYF. The CDR3 nucleotides are TGTGCCAGCAGCTTACTCTCCGGGAGCCCAGATACGCAGTATTTT.

This clonotype was picked up a small number of times. The chain recombines TRBV15 with TRBJ2-5; perhaps TRBD1 as D (6 bases). Trimming pared 0 bases from V and 1 base from J, leaving 9 bases between. Germline loops: CDR1 LNHNV, CDR2 YYDKDF (reference sequence). The CDR3 has 15 amino acids. CDR3 coding DNA: TGTGCCACCAGCAGAGATCAGGGGATCCAAGAGACCCAGTACTTC. Encoded protein: CATSRDQGIQETQYF. Filled out from reference TRBV15 and TRBJ2-5, the complete variable domain reads DAMVIQNPRYQVTQFGKPVTLSCSQTLNHNVMYWYQQKSSQAPKLLFHYYDKDFNNEADTPDNFQSRRPNTSFCFLDIRSPGLGDTAMYLCATSRDQGIQETQYFGPGTRLLVL.